Following are 23 T cell receptor beta chains from one sample sequenced in a study of blood T cell repertoires in COVID-19. Clones were sequenced by immunoSEQ multiplex PCR, and TCRdb holds only the in-frame ones, with some missing. The sample shows hundreds of thousands of clones, around 87% of them seen only once. The source material was peripheral blood. These receptors were obtained from a woman aged 55-70 years with COVID-19, enrolled during active disease.

V gene TRBV27 combines with J gene TRBJ1-5; no firm D call. Trimming shortened V by 7 bases and J by 0 bases, and 10 bases separated the two germline ends. Germline-derived CDR1 and CDR2 are MNHEY and SMNVEV (reference sequence). This CDR3 region has 14 residues. This CDR3 is CASKKSDSNQPQHF. The CDR3, as DNA: TGTGCCAGCAAAAAGAGTGATAGCAATCAGCCCCAGCATTTT.

For the CDR3, the DNA is TGCGCCAGCAGGCGGACAGGACCCCTCTATGGCTACACCTTC. Its protein is CASRRTGPLYGYTF. The chain joins TRBV5-1 to TRBJ1-2, with TRBD1 matching 7 bases. V shed 5 bases and J 4 bases; nucleotides not matched to a gene: 8. Germline V gene data show CDR1 as SGHRS and CDR2 as YFSETQ. The CDR3 sequence is 14 residues long.

The chain uses TRBV4-1 and TRBJ1-2; a weak D match, TRBD1 (6 bases). CDR3 length: 16 amino acids. The V gene's germline CDR1 is MGHRA and CDR2 YSYEKL. V shed 0 bases and J shed 4 bases, with 15 bases lying between them. CDR3 amino acids: CASSQDEGGEPYGYTF. CDR3 nucleotides: TGCGCCAGCAGCCAAGATGAAGGGGGGGAACCCTATGGCTACACCTTC.

A few counts support this clone. The gene calls are TRBV28 and TRBJ1-1; no firm D call. Germline V gene data show CDR1 as MDHEN and CDR2 as SYDVKM. Trimming removed 5 bases at V and 1 base at J, with 14 bases between. CDR3 size: 15 residues. DNA for the CDR3: TGTGCCAGCAGTCCTTTTGGGCCGACGAACACTGAAGCTTTCTTT. Residues: CASSPFGPTNTEAFF.

V is TRBV18 and J is TRBJ1-2; weak D call: TRBD1 (6 bases). V was pared by 1 base and J by 2 bases, with 8 bases between. Germline assignment: CDR1 KGHSH and CDR2 LQKENI. The CDR3 length is 14 residues. As DNA, the CDR3 is TGTGCCAGCTCACCACGGACAGACAACTATGGCTACACCTTC. Translation: CASSPRTDNYGYTF.

This clone was observed once. V is TRBV18 and J is TRBJ1-1; D gene unclear. From germline, CDR1 is KGHSH and CDR2 LQKENI. The CDR3 runs to 13 residues. The ends were cut back, 3 bases at V and 1 base at J, with 6 bases in the middle. CDR3 sequence: CASSPPGNTEAFF. The DNA of the CDR3 is TGTGCCAGCTCACCCCCCGGGAACACTGAAGCTTTCTTT.

The CDR3 loop is CASFPGTATYEQYF. The CDR3 nucleotides read TGTGCCAGTTTTCCCGGGACAGCAACCTACGAGCAGTACTTC. The chain recombines TRBV28 with TRBJ2-7; 7 bases match TRBD1. This CDR3 has 14 amino acids. V shed 9 bases and J 2 bases; nucleotides not matched to a gene: 10. Germline V CDR1 and CDR2: MDHEN, SYDVKM.

The chain employs TRBV6-6 and TRBJ2-2, with 8 bases aligning to TRBD1. The CDR3 is 17 residues long. J gave up 5 bases and V 5 bases, and 13 bases lay outside the gene matches. Germline CDR1 MNHNY, CDR2 SVGAGI (reference sequence). In nucleotides, the CDR3 is TGTGCCAGCAGTCCATTCCCAGGGGGCGCGGGTACCGGGGAGCTGTTTTTT. It encodes CASSPFPGGAGTGELFF.

J is TRBJ1-2 and V is TRBV19; TRBD1 is a possible D gene (6 bases). Trimming took 7 bases from V and 6 from J, leaving 21 bases between them. CDR1 and CDR2 from the germline V gene are LNHDA and SQIVND (reference sequence). CDR3 length: 15 residues. DNA for the CDR3: TGTGCCAGTACTCCTCAGGGGAAAGGTGAAAATGGCTACACCTTC. This encodes CASTPQGKGENGYTF.

V and J are TRBV5-1 and TRBJ1-5; 10 bases match TRBD1. CDR3 size: 18 residues. V trimming: 7 bases; J trimming: 0 bases; junction bases outside the gene matches: 13. The germline CDR1 and CDR2 sequences are SGHRS and YFSETQ. The CDR3 nucleotides are TGCGCCAGCGGCCACAGACAGGGGGCGAATTATAGCAATCAGCCCCAGCATTTT. Its translation: CASGHRQGANYSNQPQHF.

The chain employs TRBV5-1 and TRBJ2-3; 10 bases agree with TRBD2. The ends lost 0 bases at V and 5 bases at J; junction bases unmatched: 6. CDR3 length: 16 residues. CDR1 and CDR2 (germline): SGHRS, YFSETQ. In DNA, the CDR3 is TGCGCCAGCAGCTTGGATTCTAGCGGGGGTGGAGATACGCAGTATTTT. It codes for CASSLDSSGGGDTQYF. Full variable domain (remainder filled in from reference TRBV5-1 and TRBJ2-3): KAGVTQTPRYLIKTRGQQVTLSCSPISGHRSVSWYQQTPGQGLQFLFEYFSETQRNKGNFPGRFSGRQFSNSRSEMNVSTLELGDSALYLCASSLDSSGGGDTQYFGPGTRLTVL.

The V call is TRBV6-5, the J call TRBJ1-2; TRBD1 aligns across 9 bases. CDR1 and CDR2 from the germline V gene are MNHEY and SVGAGI. The CDR3 consists of 14 residues. The V segment lost 7 bases and the J segment 6 bases; nucleotides outside the gene matches: 9. CDR3 DNA sequence: TGTGCCAGCATCCCTCCCCGGGACAGGGATGGCTACACCTTC. It yields the protein CASIPPRDRDGYTF.

This chain uses TRBV9 with TRBJ2-1; 12 bases are shared with TRBD2. The CDR3 is made up of 15 amino acids. The V segment lost 2 bases and the J segment 8 bases; nucleotides outside the gene matches: 5. Looked up from germline, CDR1 is SGDLS and CDR2 is YYNGEE. The CDR3 DNA reads as TGTGCCAGCAGCGTCCGGACTAGCGGGGTTCATGAGCAGTTCTTC. Its protein product is CASSVRTSGVHEQFF.

The J gene is TRBJ1-4, the V gene TRBV18, with a possible D match to TRBD1 (6 bases). Trimming shortened V by 4 bases and J by 4 bases, and 10 bases separated the two germline ends. Germline CDR1 reads KGHSH; CDR2 reads LQKENI. The length of the CDR3 is 14 residues. In DNA form, the CDR3 reads TGTGCCAGCTCACAACAGGGTCATAATGAAAAACTGTTTTTT. Translation gives CASSQQGHNEKLFF. Using reference TRBV18 and TRBJ1-4 for the parts outside the CDR3, the full variable domain is NAGVMQNPRHLVRRRGQEARLRCSPMKGHSHVYWYRQLPEEGLKFMVYLQKENIIDESGMPKERFSAEFPKEGPSILRIQQVVRGDSAAYFCASSQQGHNEKLFFGSGTQLSVL.

V and J are TRBV27 and TRBJ2-7, with D possibly matching TRBD1 (6 bases). The CDR3 covers 13 residues. Deletions cut 9 bases from V and 6 bases from J, with 18 bases between. CDR1 and CDR2 (germline): MNHEY, SMNVEV (reference sequence). This chain's CDR3 is CARQATGRGEQYF. The CDR3 region has the DNA TGTGCCAGACAAGCGACAGGCCGGGGCGAGCAGTACTTC.

V gene TRBV4-2 combines with J gene TRBJ2-1, with a possible D match to TRBD2 (7 bases). Trimming pared 1 base from V and 11 bases from J, leaving 21 bases between. CDR1 and CDR2 (germline): LGHNA, YNFKEQ. The CDR3 is 16 amino acids. CDR3 amino acids: CASSQALGRGPDQQFF. The CDR3 coding sequence is TGTGCCAGCAGCCAAGCCCTCGGGCGGGGGCCCGATCAGCAGTTCTTC.

This clone was recorded a few times. The gene calls are TRBV6-4 and TRBJ1-2, with D unresolved. CDR3 length: 13 residues. Germline CDR1 reads MRHNA; CDR2 reads SNTAGT. V lost 10 bases to trimming and J lost 1 base, with 13 bases between them. CDR3: CATSPGYNYGYTF. Here the CDR3 DNA reads TGTGCCACAAGCCCGGGATATAACTATGGCTACACCTTC.

The chain has TRBV13 and TRBJ2-7; TRBD2 agrees at 10 bases. After removal of 3 bases from V and 5 bases from J, the junction contained 10 bases not matched to a gene. CDR3 length: 16 amino acids. The germline V gene encodes CDR1 PRHDT and CDR2 FYEKMQ (reference sequence). CDR3 nucleotides: TGTGCCAGCAGCTTCCGACTAGCGGGCGTTCCCGACGAGCAGTACTTC. Translated, it gives CASSFRLAGVPDEQYF.

V gene TRBV14 combines with J gene TRBJ1-3; TRBD1 aligns across 7 bases. V gave up 4 bases and J gave up 2 bases; unmatched junction bases: 5. CDR1 SGHDN and CDR2 FVKESK come from the germline V gene. The CDR3 has 15 residues. The CDR3 nucleotides are TGTGCCAGCAGCCGCAGCGACAGGGCTGGAAACACCATATATTTT. It translates to CASSRSDRAGNTIYF.

Written as DNA, the CDR3 is TGTGCCAGCAGCTTAGACCGCGGGACGGTAACCGGCTACACCTTC. Residues: CASSLDRGTVTGYTF. The chain links TRBV7-9 to TRBJ1-2; TRBD1 is a possible D gene (5 bases). The germline CDR1 and CDR2 sequences are SEHNR and FQNEAQ (reference sequence). Trimming cost V 1 base and J 8 bases, with 17 bases left between them. The CDR3 is 15 amino acids.

The rearrangement links TRBV30 to TRBJ2-7; 13 positions match TRBD2. The CDR3 contains 14 residues. Per the germline V gene, CDR1 is GTSNPN and CDR2 is SVGIG (reference sequence). V dropped 7 bases and J dropped 4; count of bases not matched to a gene: 7. The CDR3 loop reads CAFRLAGGGYEQYF. In nucleotides, the CDR3 is TGTGCCTTCAGACTAGCGGGGGGTGGATACGAGCAGTACTTC.

The rearrangement joins TRBV14 to TRBJ2-7; D uncertain. Germline values: CDR1 SGHDN, CDR2 FVKESK. The CDR3 sequence is 12 residues long. V was clipped by 1 base and J by 3 bases, with 4 bases between them. CDR3 amino acids: CASSQVVYEQYF. Written as DNA, the CDR3 is TGTGCCAGCAGCCAAGTCGTCTACGAGCAGTACTTC.

The rearrangement links TRBV7-9 to TRBJ2-7, with 7 bases aligning to TRBD1. This CDR3 has 14 amino acids. CDR1 SEHNR and CDR2 FQNEAQ come from the germline V gene (reference sequence). The trim removed 4 bases at V and 1 base at J, leaving 4 bases unmatched. The CDR3 DNA follows: TGTGCCAGCAGCTCCTCGGGACAGTCCTACGAGCAGTACTTC. Its protein product is CASSSSGQSYEQYF.